This T cell receptor (beta chain) was found in a study of blood T cell repertoires in COVID-19. For the study at large: Nucleic acid was either cDNA or gDNA, and it came from T cells, B-cell-depleted T cells, or PBMCs.

Per the original data handling: Reference gene primer amplification in the assay estimated nucleated cell counts. Sequencing used immunoSEQ multiplex PCR; TCRdb keeps in-frame clones, though not all of them. Clone size and V and J calls were adopted from that table, with D and trimming inferred from the DNA. The repertoire includes 150,000 or so clones, roughly four fifths of them detected once, and approximately 14% sits in the top ten. This CDR3 has 14 residues. The V and J ends lost 2 bases and 5 bases respectively, with 12 bases between them. CDR1 and CDR2 from the germline V gene are MNHNS and SASEGT.

Sequencing input: peripheral blood. The V and J genes are TRBV6-1 and TRBJ1-1, with D possibly matching TRBD1 (6 bases). The clonotype comes from a human donor with acute or convalescent COVID-19. The donor label of this sample is uncertain. The CDR3 nucleotides are TGTGCCAGCAGTGAAAATACAGGGATAACTGAAGCTTTCTTT. It specifies CASSENTGITEAFF.